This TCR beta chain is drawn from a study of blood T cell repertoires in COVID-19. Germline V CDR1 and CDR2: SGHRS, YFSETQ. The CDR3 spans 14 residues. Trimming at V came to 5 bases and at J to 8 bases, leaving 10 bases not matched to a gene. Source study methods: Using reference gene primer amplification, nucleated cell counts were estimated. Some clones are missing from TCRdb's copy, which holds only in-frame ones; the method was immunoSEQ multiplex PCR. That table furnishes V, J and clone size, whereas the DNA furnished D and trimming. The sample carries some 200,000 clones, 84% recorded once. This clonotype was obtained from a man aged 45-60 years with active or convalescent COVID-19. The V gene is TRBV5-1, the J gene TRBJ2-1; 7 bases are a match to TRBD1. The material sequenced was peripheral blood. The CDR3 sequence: CASRQGPAGDEQFF. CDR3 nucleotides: TGCGCCAGCAGACAGGGGCCAGCCGGGGATGAGCAGTTCTTC. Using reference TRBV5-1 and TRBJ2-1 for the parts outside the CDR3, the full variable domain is KAGVTQTPRYLIKTRGQQVTLSCSPISGHRSVSWYQQTPGQGLQFLFEYFSETQRNKGNFPGRFSGRQFSNSRSEMNVSTLELGDSALYLCASRQGPAGDEQFFGPGTRLTVL.